This TCR beta chain is from a study of control samples from healthy donors and cancer patients. V was pared by 6 bases and J by 5 bases, with 7 bases of the junction left unmatched. Germline V CDR1 and CDR2: MNHNY, SVGAGI (reference sequence). The CDR3 runs to 13 residues. Using immunoSEQ multiplex PCR, the repertoire was profiled, and TCRdb retains in-frame clones only, with some absent. Among 25,000 to 35,000 clones listed, about 83% were seen once. Sequencing input: PBMCs. The V gene is TRBV6-6, the J gene TRBJ2-7, with 7 bases identical to TRBD1. The receptor comes from a woman aged 40 to 55 with lung cancer. CDR3 sequence reads: CASRAPQGDEQYF. The CDR3 DNA reads as TGTGCCAGCAGAGCCCCGCAGGGGGACGAGCAGTACTTC.